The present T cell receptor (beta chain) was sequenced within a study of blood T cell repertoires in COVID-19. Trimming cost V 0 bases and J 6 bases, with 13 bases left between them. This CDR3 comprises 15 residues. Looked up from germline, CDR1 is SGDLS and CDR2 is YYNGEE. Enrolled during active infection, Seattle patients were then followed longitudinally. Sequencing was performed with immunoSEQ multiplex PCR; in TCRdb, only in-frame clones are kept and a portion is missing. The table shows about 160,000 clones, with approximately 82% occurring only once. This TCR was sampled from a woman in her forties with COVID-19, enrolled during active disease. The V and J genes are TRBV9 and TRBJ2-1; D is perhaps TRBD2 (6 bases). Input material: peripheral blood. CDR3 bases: TGTGCCAGCAGCGTAGCGGGAGATGCCTTCAATGAGCAGTTCTTC. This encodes CASSVAGDAFNEQFF.